This TCR beta chain was obtained from a study (dated by TCRdb to between 2022 and 2023). What the research found in general, with its limitations: According to the authors, more investigation is needed, including longitudinal sampling and evaluation of a control group.

Survey-level sequencing on the immunoSEQ platform was used to profile the TCR beta chain repertoires. On the study's bioinformatics: Repertoire diversity was measured with the inverse Simpson index, and CDR3 amino acid length spectratypes and V-J pairing frequencies were compared. Clonotypes specific to SARS-CoV-2, CMV, influenza A and EBV were annotated by matching TCR beta CDR3 sequences against VDJdb. Drawn from immuneACCESS, this table holds only the in-frame rearrangements with V and J called that TCRdb kept. Clones are partly lost; checked studies trace under half to an unresolved V gene and leave the rest unexplained. V, J and clone size reflect that table, while D and trimming were determined from the DNA. The sample data list about 68,000 clones, and approximately 92% of these were observed just once. The ten largest clonotypes hold around 4.5% of the sample. From its cysteine to its phenylalanine, the CDR3 spans 16 amino acids. The retained sequence is limited to the CDR3, 48 bases, with the frame set at the first base. V and J are trimmed by 4 bases and 2 bases, and the gene matches miss 11 bases of the junction. For CDR1 and CDR2, the germline V gene lists LGHNA and YNFKEQ.

PBMCs were isolated from peripheral blood, and TCR beta sequencing was performed on genomic DNA from unsorted PBMCs. A word on this clone: This clone's antigen is unknown. No base quality values were provided; no much bigger clone lies one nucleotide off.

This receptor chain uses TRBV4-2 and TRBJ2-7, with TRBD2 identical over 7 junction bases. This sequence originates from a man aged 35 to 55 with rheumatoid arthritis. Specimen: PBMCs. The DNA is TGTGCCAGCAGCCCAAAGAGCCTAGCGGTTACCTACGAGCAGTACTTC. Translated, it gives CASSPKSLAVTYEQYF.